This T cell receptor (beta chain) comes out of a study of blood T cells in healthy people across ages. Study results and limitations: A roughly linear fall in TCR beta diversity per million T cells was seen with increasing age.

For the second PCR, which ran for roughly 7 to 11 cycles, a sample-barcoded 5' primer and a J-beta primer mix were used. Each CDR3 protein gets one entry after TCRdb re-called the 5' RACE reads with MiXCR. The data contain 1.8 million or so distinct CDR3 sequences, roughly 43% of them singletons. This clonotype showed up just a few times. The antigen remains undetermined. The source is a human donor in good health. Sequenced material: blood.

The CDR3 DNA reads TGCAGCGTTGATAAGGGGAAACTTACTGGCTACACCTTC. This translates into CSVDKGKLTGYTF. This chain connects TRBV29-1 to TRBJ1-2; D might be TRBD1 (5 bases). The V gene's germline CDR1 is SQVTM and CDR2 ANQGSEA. Trimming took off 3 bases at V and 7 bases at J, with 15 bases between the two ends. The CDR3 loop spans 13 amino acids.